The 19 T cell receptor beta chains listed next were all sequenced from one sample in a study of control samples from healthy donors and cancer patients. Some clones are missing from TCRdb's copy, which holds only in-frame ones; the method was immunoSEQ multiplex PCR. Of some 150,000 clones listed, roughly 94% are singletons. Sequenced input: PBMCs. Receptors originate from a man in his 60s with colorectal cancer.

This rearrangement joins TRBV12-3 or TRBV12-4 to TRBJ2-7; the D is unclear. The CDR3 is made up of 13 amino acids. V lost 6 bases and J lost 4, with 13 bases in between. The CDR3 nucleotides read TGTGCCAGCAGGTACGGAAGCACATACGAGCAGTACTTC. Its protein product is CASRYGSTYEQYF.

The genes are TRBV27 and TRBJ1-1; 7 bases fit TRBD1. The CDR3 loop spans 15 amino acids. CDR1 is MNHEY, CDR2 SMNVEV, per germline (reference sequence). J was trimmed by 0 bases and V by 4 bases; bases with no gene match: 5. The CDR3 DNA sequence: TGTGCCAGCAGTTCTACAGGGGCTATGAACACTGAAGCTTTCTTT. The encoded protein is CASSSTGAMNTEAFF.

The chain uses TRBV6-6 and TRBJ2-7, with D tentatively TRBD1 or TRBD2 (6 bases each). V was pared by 5 bases and J by 0 bases, with 17 bases between. This CDR3 is 16 amino acids long. The V gene's germline CDR1 is MNHNY and CDR2 SVGAGI (reference sequence). This CDR3 reads CASSGHGGLSSYEQYF. The CDR3 DNA is TGTGCCAGCAGTGGGCACGGGGGCCTTAGCTCCTACGAGCAGTACTTC.

The V gene is TRBV7-9, the J gene TRBJ1-1; a weak D match, TRBD1 (6 bases). The CDR3 covers 13 residues. V dropped 7 bases and J dropped 0 bases, with 9 bases sitting between them. Germline V lookup: CDR1 SEHNR, CDR2 FQNEAQ (reference sequence). This chain's CDR3 is CASTRGVNTEAFF. Here the CDR3 DNA reads TGTGCCAGCACAAGGGGGGTGAACACTGAAGCTTTCTTT.

The V and J genes are TRBV5-6 and TRBJ2-6, with D possibly being TRBD1 or TRBD2 (6 bases each). CDR3 length: 17 residues. Trimming took off 2 bases at V and 0 bases at J, with 12 bases between the two ends. The germline gives CDR1 SGHDT, CDR2 YYEEEE. CDR3 sequence (DNA): TGTGCCAGCAGCTTCGGACAGACTAGCTCTGGGGCCAACGTCCTGACTTTC. It encodes CASSFGQTSSGANVLTF.

The rearrangement links TRBV19 to TRBJ2-3; no clear D gene. V shed 3 bases and J shed 0 bases, with 10 bases lying between them. Per the germline V gene, CDR1 is LNHDA and CDR2 is SQIVND (reference sequence). The CDR3 contains 15 residues. The CDR3 DNA sequence: TGTGCCAGTAGTATCCAGACACTCAGCACAGATACGCAGTATTTT. It encodes CASSIQTLSTDTQYF.

This chain links TRBV18 with TRBJ2-2, with D perhaps matching TRBD1 (5 bases). V was shortened by 3 bases and J by 2 bases, with 22 bases between the two germline ends. The length of the CDR3 is 19 residues. CDR1 and CDR2 from the germline V gene are KGHSH and LQKENI. CDR3 in DNA: TGTGCCAGCTCACCTTCCACCTGGGATGACAGCCCAAACACCGGGGAGCTGTTTTTT. It encodes CASSPSTWDDSPNTGELFF.

The chain carries TRBV7-9 and TRBJ1-2; D uncertain. The germline V gene has CDR1 SEHNR and CDR2 FQNEAQ (reference sequence). The CDR3 is 13 residues long. Trimming took 1 base from V and 8 from J, leaving 11 bases between them. This CDR3 is CASSLVGFWGYTF. DNA for the CDR3: TGTGCCAGCAGCTTAGTAGGGTTTTGGGGCTACACCTTC. Filled out from reference TRBV7-9 and TRBJ1-2, the complete variable domain reads DTGVSQNPRHKITKRGQNVTFRCDPISEHNRLYWYRQTLGQGPEFLTYFQNEAQLEKSRLLSDRFSAERPKGSFSTLEIQRTEQGDSAMYLCASSLVGFWGYTFGSGTRLTVV.

The V and J genes are TRBV2 and TRBJ2-2, with 8 bases identical to TRBD1. This CDR3 comprises 15 residues. The germline V gene encodes CDR1 SNHLY and CDR2 FYNNEI. With V trimmed by 1 base and J by 7 bases, 5 bases remained unmatched. CDR3 DNA: TGTGCCAGCAGTGAAGTAACAGGGGGACACGGGGAGCTGTTTTTT. This encodes CASSEVTGGHGELFF. The full variable domain, with the rest looked up from reference TRBV2 and TRBJ2-2, is EPEVTQTPSHQVTQMGQEVILRCVPISNHLYFYWYRQILGQKVEFLVSFYNNEISEKSEIFDDQFSVERPDGSNFTLKIRSTKLEDSAMYFCASSEVTGGHGELFFGEGSRLTVL.

The chain joins TRBV4-1 to TRBJ1-1; D is ambiguous. This CDR3 has 15 amino acids. Trimming removed 0 bases from V and 2 bases from J, with 10 bases in between. Germline lookup yields CDR1 MGHRA and CDR2 YSYEKL. The CDR3 loop reads CASSQETAFNTEAFF. The CDR3 DNA reads TGCGCCAGCAGCCAAGAGACTGCATTTAACACTGAAGCTTTCTTT.

This chain links TRBV19 with TRBJ1-1; no definite D call. The CDR3 extends over 15 amino acids. V was clipped by 7 bases and J by 4 bases, with 19 bases between them. CDR1 and CDR2 (germline): LNHDA, SQIVND (reference sequence). CDR3 nucleotides: TGTGCCAGTACCGGGAGGGCAAAGACGATCACTGAAGCTTTCTTT. Its translation: CASTGRAKTITEAFF.

The rearrangement links TRBV9 to TRBJ2-1, with TRBD1 matching 9 bases. Trimming at V came to 0 bases and at J to 3 bases, leaving 1 base not matched to a gene. Per the germline V gene, CDR1 is SGDLS and CDR2 is YYNGEE. This CDR3 is 15 amino acids long. This chain's CDR3 is CASSVGDRDYNEQFF. The DNA for the CDR3 is TGTGCCAGCAGCGTAGGGGACAGGGACTACAATGAGCAGTTCTTC. The variable domain in full, completed from reference TRBV9 and TRBJ2-1, reads DSGVTQTPKHLITATGQRVTLRCSPRSGDLSVYWYQQSLDQGLQFLIQYYNGEERAKGNILERFSAQQFPDLHSELNLSSLELGDSALYFCASSVGDRDYNEQFFGPGTRLTVL.

This chain connects TRBV12-3 or TRBV12-4 to TRBJ2-7; D is undetermined. This CDR3 contains 13 residues. V was cut by 0 bases and J by 1 base, with 4 bases left in between. The CDR3: CASSLAASYEQYF. The CDR3 DNA is TGTGCCAGCAGTTTAGCTGCTTCCTACGAGCAGTACTTC.

The rearrangement joins TRBV6-5 to TRBJ1-6; 8 bases are a match to TRBD1. In germline, CDR1 is MNHEY, CDR2 SVGAGI. The junction had 0 bases not matched to a gene; V was cut back by 5 bases and J by 0 bases. CDR3 length equals 15 residues. The CDR3 coding sequence is TGTGCCAGCAGTACAGGGGGCTCCTATAATTCACCCCTCCACTTT. Residues: CASSTGGSYNSPLHF.

The chain carries TRBV10-3 and TRBJ2-5, with no clear D. Between the trimmed V and J ends, which lost 8 bases and 0 bases, there was a span of 4 bases. Germline CDR1 is ENHRY and CDR2 is SYGVKD. The CDR3 spans 11 residues. The CDR3 region has the DNA TGTGCCATCGGTAACCAAGAGACCCAGTACTTC. This sequence encodes CAIGNQETQYF.

The V and J genes are TRBV12-3 or TRBV12-4 and TRBJ2-6; D unresolved. The V end lost 2 bases, the J end lost 4 bases, and 3 bases lay between the germline ends. This CDR3 has 13 residues. CDR3 residues: CASSLRGANVLTF. As DNA, the CDR3 is TGTGCCAGCAGTTTAAGGGGGGCCAACGTCCTGACTTTC.

The chain combines TRBV3-1 (or the pseudogene TRBV3-2) with TRBJ2-7; TRBD1 matches 7 bases. The CDR3 totals 12 residues. V shed 4 bases and J 7 bases; nucleotides not matched to a gene: 4. Germline CDR1 and CDR2: LGHDT and YNNKEL (reference sequence). The CDR3 DNA reads as TGTGCCAGCAGCCGACAGGGACGGGAGCAGTACTTC. Protein product: CASSRQGREQYF.

The chain combines TRBV5-1 with TRBJ1-6; 7 nucleotides align to TRBD1. Germline V gives CDR1 SGHRS, CDR2 YFSETQ. The V segment lost 4 bases and the J segment 5 bases; nucleotides outside the gene matches: 6. The length of the CDR3 is 15 residues. CDR3 region: CASSTGTADNSPLHF. The CDR3 DNA sequence: TGCGCCAGCAGCACGGGGACAGCCGATAATTCACCCCTCCACTTT.

The gene calls are TRBV2 and TRBJ1-5; 10 bases are a match to TRBD1. From germline, CDR1 is SNHLY and CDR2 FYNNEI. V shed 6 bases and J 7 bases; nucleotides not matched to a gene: 6. The CDR3 consists of 14 residues. The CDR3 DNA sequence: TGTGCCAGCAGAGAGGACAGGGGGTACCAGCCCCAGCATTTT. This codes for CASREDRGYQPQHF.